One and the same sample provided the 22 T cell receptor beta chains below, sequenced in a study of technical replicates of blood from a few donors. Clones were sequenced by immunoSEQ multiplex PCR, and TCRdb holds only the in-frame ones, with some missing. The sample holds about 44,000 clones, 96% seen once. The specimen was T cells isolated from PBMCs. Every receptor here comes from a human donor in good health.

The chain carries TRBV27 and TRBJ1-1, with D uncertain. The CDR3 loop spans 14 amino acids. From germline, CDR1 is MNHEY and CDR2 SMNVEV (reference sequence). Trimming pared 0 bases from V and 6 bases from J, leaving 11 bases between. The CDR3 DNA reads TGTGCCAGCAGTTTATCCTTTGGAGGAGCTGAAGCTTTCTTT. Protein sequence: CASSLSFGGAEAFF.

This chain joins TRBV15 and TRBJ1-1, with D perhaps TRBD1 (6 bases). With 0 bases removed from V and 0 bases from J, the gap between germline ends came to 14 bases. In germline, CDR1 is LNHNV, CDR2 YYDKDF (reference sequence). The CDR3 runs 17 residues. The CDR3 DNA sequence: TGTGCCACCAGCAGAGATCGGGGGGGCGGGGTGAACACTGAAGCTTTCTTT. It is translated as CATSRDRGGGVNTEAFF. The entire variable domain, with the rest obtained from reference TRBV15 and TRBJ1-1, is as follows: DAMVIQNPRYQVTQFGKPVTLSCSQTLNHNVMYWYQQKSSQAPKLLFHYYDKDFNNEADTPDNFQSRRPNTSFCFLDIRSPGLGDTAMYLCATSRDRGGGVNTEAFFGQGTRLTVV.

The chain carries TRBV5-6 and TRBJ2-1; 12 nucleotides match TRBD2. The CDR3 has 16 residues. Germline trimming cut 4 bases from V and 5 bases from J; bases unmatched to any gene: 7. The germline gives CDR1 SGHDT, CDR2 YYEEEE. This CDR3 is CASSRLAGGLNNEQFF. CDR3 nucleotides: TGTGCCAGCAGCCGGCTAGCGGGAGGGCTCAACAATGAGCAGTTCTTC.

CDR3 nucleotides: TGTGCCAGTCGACCATCCGGGACAGCGACCTATGGCTACACCTTC. It yields the protein CASRPSGTATYGYTF. The chain carries TRBV19 and TRBJ1-2; 7 positions match TRBD1. The CDR3 consists of 15 residues. The germline gives CDR1 LNHDA, CDR2 SQIVND (reference sequence). Trimming cost V 8 bases and J 4 bases; bases outside gene matches: 13.

This rearrangement joins TRBV6-5 to TRBJ1-1; D is ambiguous. V dropped 6 bases and J dropped 7 bases, with 21 bases sitting between them. This CDR3 contains 15 residues. Germline V gene sequence: CDR1 MNHEY, CDR2 SVGAGI. This chain's CDR3 is CASSSGPGGGIEAFF. CDR3 nucleotide sequence: TGTGCCAGCAGCTCGGGTCCTGGAGGCGGTATTGAAGCTTTCTTT.

The V call is TRBV2, the J call TRBJ2-5; 10 bases match TRBD1. V was clipped by 3 bases and J by 5 bases; unmatched bases: 3. Germline-derived CDR1 and CDR2 are SNHLY and FYNNEI. The CDR3 length is 14 residues. CDR3 sequence reads: CASSDDRGRETQYF. As DNA, the CDR3 is TGTGCCAGCAGTGATGACAGGGGGCGGGAGACCCAGTACTTC.

This sequence joins TRBV5-4 and TRBJ2-3, with TRBD1 matching 7 bases. The germline V gene has CDR1 SGHNT and CDR2 YYREEE (reference sequence). The V segment lost 2 bases and the J segment 4 bases; nucleotides outside the gene matches: 1. The CDR3 is 13 amino acids. CDR3 residues: CASSLTGADTQYF. The CDR3, as DNA: TGTGCCAGCAGCTTAACAGGGGCAGATACGCAGTATTTT.

This rearrangement joins TRBV4-2 to TRBJ1-1; the D is unclear. The CDR3 totals 16 residues. Trimming removed 0 bases from V and 5 bases from J, with 16 bases in between. Per the germline V gene, CDR1 is LGHNA and CDR2 is YNFKEQ. The CDR3 protein is CASSQDMTVRGTEAFF. The CDR3 DNA sequence: TGTGCCAGCAGCCAAGATATGACGGTTCGGGGAACTGAAGCTTTCTTT.

This chain joins TRBV7-9 and TRBJ1-2; no clear D gene. The V end was cut by 1 base, the J end by 4 bases, with 10 bases between. The CDR3 sequence is 14 residues long. CDR1 is SEHNR and CDR2 is FQNEAQ in the germline V gene (reference sequence). CDR3 coding DNA: TGTGCCAGCAGCTTAGGGGAGAGGACCTATGGCTACACCTTC. It translates to CASSLGERTYGYTF.

V and J are TRBV10-3 and TRBJ1-3; perhaps TRBD1 as D (5 bases). CDR3 length: 12 residues. CDR1 is ENHRY and CDR2 is SYGVKD in the germline V gene. Trimming took off 10 bases at V and 3 bases at J, with 10 bases between the two ends. In DNA, the CDR3 is TGTGCCAGCCAGGGAAGTGGAAACACCATATATTTT. It is translated as CASQGSGNTIYF.

The CDR3 reads CASSFGPKNGTWTYEQYF. The CDR3 DNA is TGTGCCAGCAGCTTCGGCCCCAAGAACGGGACATGGACCTACGAGCAGTACTTC. The rearrangement joins TRBV11-2 to TRBJ2-7; the D gene is possibly TRBD1 (6 bases). Trimming took 3 bases from V and 2 from J, leaving 23 bases between them. The CDR3 consists of 18 residues. Germline V gene lookup returns CDR1 SGHAT and CDR2 FQNNGV.

CDR3 loop: CASSRVSGTSYEQYF. The CDR3 bases are TGCGCCAGCAGCAGGGTTAGCGGGACGTCCTACGAGCAGTACTTC. The V gene is TRBV4-1, the J gene TRBJ2-7; 8 bases agree with TRBD2. From germline, CDR1 is MGHRA and CDR2 YSYEKL. Germline trimming cut 5 bases from V and 1 base from J; bases unmatched to any gene: 7. The CDR3 sequence is 15 residues long.

The chain joins TRBV9 to TRBJ2-7, with 13 positions matching TRBD2. The CDR3 is 16 residues long. The germline V gene has CDR1 SGDLS and CDR2 YYNGEE. V was clipped by 4 bases and J by 6 bases; unmatched bases: 10. CDR3: CASSPGAGTSGTEQYF. The CDR3 nucleotides read TGTGCCAGCAGCCCCGGGGCGGGGACTAGCGGGACCGAGCAGTACTTC.

This clone was counted a single time. This chain uses TRBV5-1 with TRBJ1-1; D call uncertain. There are 13 residues in the CDR3. Germline CDR1 is SGHRS and CDR2 is YFSETQ. Trimming took off 0 bases at V and 4 bases at J, with 7 bases between the two ends. The CDR3 sequence is CASSLVRGTEAFF. CDR3 nucleotides: TGCGCCAGCAGCTTGGTGCGGGGCACTGAAGCTTTCTTT.

The chain is built from TRBV27 and TRBJ2-7; a weak D match, TRBD2 (6 bases). CDR3 size: 13 residues. Germline CDR1 reads MNHEY; CDR2 reads SMNVEV (reference sequence). V was clipped by 5 bases and J by 6 bases, with 14 bases between them. CDR3 sequence reads: CASSPETSVEQYF. CDR3 nucleotides: TGTGCCAGCAGTCCCGAGACTAGTGTCGAGCAGTACTTC.

The chain has TRBV7-3 and TRBJ1-1; 7 nucleotides agree with TRBD1. Unmatched junction bases numbered 1, after V lost 4 bases and J lost 2 bases. Per germline, CDR1 SGHTA and CDR2 FQGTGA. This CDR3 is 13 amino acids long. CDR3: CASSWDSNTEAFF. Here the CDR3 DNA reads TGTGCCAGCAGCTGGGACAGTAACACTGAAGCTTTCTTT.

This sequence joins TRBV5-1 and TRBJ1-1; the D is unclear. The CDR3 covers 14 residues. Trimming took 2 bases from V and 0 from J, leaving 8 bases between them. In germline, CDR1 is SGHRS, CDR2 YFSETQ. The CDR3 region is CASSLGGLNTEAFF. The CDR3 DNA follows: TGCGCCAGCAGCTTAGGAGGGTTGAACACTGAAGCTTTCTTT.

The V and J genes are TRBV18 and TRBJ1-3, with D possibly TRBD1 on 5 matching bases. Germline assignment: CDR1 KGHSH and CDR2 LQKENI. V gave up 3 bases and J gave up 0 bases, with 15 bases separating them. The CDR3 is 17 residues long. The CDR3 protein is CASSPLSLTVSGNTIYF. The CDR3 nucleotides read TGTGCCAGCTCACCGCTATCACTGACAGTCTCTGGAAACACCATATATTTT.

This chain uses TRBV9 with TRBJ2-4; D possibly corresponds to TRBD2 (5 bases). The CDR3 runs to 14 residues. Germline CDR1 reads SGDLS; CDR2 reads YYNGEE. Trimming took 0 bases from V and 1 from J, leaving 5 bases between them. The CDR3 coding sequence is TGTGCCAGCAGCGTAGGAGGGGCCAAAAACATTCAGTACTTC. Translating it yields CASSVGGAKNIQYF.

The genes are TRBV6-1 and TRBJ2-6, with 8 bases identical to TRBD1. Trimming cost V 11 bases and J 1 base; bases outside gene matches: 4. CDR1 is MNHNS, CDR2 SASEGT, per germline. This CDR3 has 14 residues. The CDR3, as DNA: TGTGCCGTCCACAGGGGGTCTGGGGCCAACGTCCTGACTTTC. Translating it yields CAVHRGSGANVLTF.

This chain links TRBV9 with TRBJ2-3; 8 bases align to TRBD2. The CDR3 has 16 amino acids. J gave up 0 bases and V 0 bases, and 3 bases lay outside the gene matches. Germline CDR1 and CDR2: SGDLS and YYNGEE. The CDR3 DNA reads as TGTGCCAGCAGCGTAGGTAGCGGGGTCAGCACAGATACGCAGTATTTT. Encoded protein: CASSVGSGVSTDTQYF. The full variable domain, in which reference TRBV9 and TRBJ2-3 provide the parts outside the CDR3, is DSGVTQTPKHLITATGQRVTLRCSPRSGDLSVYWYQQSLDQGLQFLIQYYNGEERAKGNILERFSAQQFPDLHSELNLSSLELGDSALYFCASSVGSGVSTDTQYFGPGTRLTVL.

The chain is built from TRBV30 and TRBJ1-5; 9 bases map to TRBD1. Losses at the gene ends were 1 base for V and 4 bases for J; bases not matched to a gene: 2. The V gene's germline CDR1 is GTSNPN and CDR2 SVGIG (reference sequence). There are 14 residues in the CDR3. The CDR3 region is CAWSGGTGNQPQHF. DNA of the CDR3: TGTGCCTGGAGTGGAGGGACAGGGAATCAGCCCCAGCATTTT.